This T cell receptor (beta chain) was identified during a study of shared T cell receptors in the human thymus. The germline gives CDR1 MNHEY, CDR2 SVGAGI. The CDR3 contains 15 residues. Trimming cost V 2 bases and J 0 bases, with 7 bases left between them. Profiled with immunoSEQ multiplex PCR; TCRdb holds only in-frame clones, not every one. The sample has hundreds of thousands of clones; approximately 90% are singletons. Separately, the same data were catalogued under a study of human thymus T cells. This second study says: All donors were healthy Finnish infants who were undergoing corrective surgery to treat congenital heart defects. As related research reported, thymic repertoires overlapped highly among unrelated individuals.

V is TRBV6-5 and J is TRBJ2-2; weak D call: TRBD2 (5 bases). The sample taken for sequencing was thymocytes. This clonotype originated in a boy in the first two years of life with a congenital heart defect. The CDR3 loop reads CASSYPGANTGELFF. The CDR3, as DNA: TGTGCCAGCAGTTACCCCGGGGCGAACACCGGGGAGCTGTTTTTT.